What follows describes a single TCR beta chain. The entry originates in a study of blood T cell repertoires in COVID-19. Study summary: Collection of acute and convalescent COVID-19 samples took place in the United States, Italy and Spain. In each case, the material was cDNA or gDNA derived from T cells, B-cell-depleted T cells, or PBMCs.

Original data processing: Nucleated cell counts were estimated from reference gene primer amplification. Assay: immunoSEQ multiplex PCR; the TCRdb copy retains only in-frame clones and omits some. The V and J calls and clone size were taken over from that table, and D and trimming were inferred from the DNA. The table lists roughly 250,000 clones, around 84% of them singletons. CDR3 length: 13 residues. In germline, CDR1 is SGDLS, CDR2 YYNGEE. Trimming stripped 0 bases from V and 4 bases from J, with 7 bases between. The source is a man between 35 and 55 years old with acute or convalescent COVID-19. The rearrangement links TRBV9 to TRBJ1-2; D remains ambiguous. Material: peripheral blood. CDR3 sequence: CASSVDGVYGYTF. For the CDR3, the DNA is TGTGCCAGCAGCGTAGACGGAGTCTATGGCTACACCTTC.